The following is a T cell receptor (beta chain) sequence with its context. The data were taken from a study of T cell responses to AZD1222 COVID-19 vaccine. Here immunoSEQ multiplex PCR was the method, and the copy in TCRdb shows in-frame clones only, minus some. The data hold around 100,000 clones, with about 90% observed a single time. This CDR3 is 13 amino acids long. Germline CDR1 is MNHEY and CDR2 is SVGAGI. Between the trimmed V and J ends, which lost 5 bases and 4 bases, there was a span of 9 bases. This sequence joins TRBV6-5 and TRBJ1-5, with D tentatively TRBD1 (6 bases). This specimen was peripheral blood, taken on day 0 of AZD1222 vaccination. The clonotype comes from an adult in good health. The DNA for the CDR3 is TGTGCCAGCAGTACTCAGGGGAATCAGCCCCAGCATTTT. This codes for CASSTQGNQPQHF.